This T cell receptor (beta chain) appears in the sequencing data of a study of cytomegalovirus exposure and HLA in healthy donors. Between the trimmed V and J ends, which lost 6 bases and 1 base, there was a span of 9 bases. Germline loops: CDR1 SNHLY, CDR2 FYNNEI. This CDR3 has 14 amino acids. The PCR employed 60 Vbeta primers together with 13 Jbeta primers. TCRdb's copy holds only in-frame clones and misses some; the assay was immunoSEQ multiplex PCR. The table includes fewer than 150,000 clones, approximately 80% detected once. The sequenced sample was PBMCs. This receptor was obtained from a man aged 50 to 59 in good health and CMV-seronegative. The rearrangement uses TRBV2 and TRBJ2-2; D is ambiguous. The CDR3 region has the DNA TGTGCCAGCAGACTAAATAGGAACACCGGGGAGCTGTTTTTT. Protein: CASRLNRNTGELFF.